Presented here are 20 T cell receptor beta chains from one specimen sequenced in a study of T-cell reconstitution after alpha-beta-depleted transplantation in children. Unique molecular identifiers were incorporated into the prepared TCRbeta library. TCRdb ran MiXCR on the PCR reads and lists one entry per CDR3 protein. Among approximately 290,000 distinct CDR3 sequences, more than 9% were seen once, and the ten largest hold around a quarter. The specimen was peripheral blood, collected 180 days after TCRalphabeta/CD19-depleted stem cell transplant. The receptors here all came from a male patient between 2 and 15 years old who had a stem cell transplant for chronic granulomatous disease, so the T cells may come from the graft donor.

This clonotype was counted ten times or more. The chain combines TRBV5-1 with TRBJ2-2; TRBD2 matches at 9 bases. V lost 3 bases to trimming and J lost 6 bases; unmatched junction nucleotides: 6. CDR3 length: 15 amino acids. Germline CDR1 SGHRS, CDR2 YFSETQ. The CDR3 sequence: CASSWAAGGPGELFF. The CDR3 DNA follows: TGCGCCAGCAGCTGGGCAGCGGGAGGACCCGGGGAGCTGTTTTTT.

Ten or more counts support this clonotype. The rearrangement joins TRBV27 to TRBJ2-7; D might be TRBD1 or TRBD2, each matching 5 bases. V was cut by 3 bases and J by 1 base, with 13 bases left in between. The V gene's germline CDR1 is MNHEY and CDR2 SMNVEV (reference sequence). The CDR3 runs 15 residues. This CDR3 reads CASSLDTGASYEQYF. CDR3 coding DNA: TGTGCCAGCAGTTTGGACACCGGGGCTTCCTACGAGCAGTACTTC.

This clonotype was counted at least ten times. Written as DNA, the CDR3 is TGTGCCAGCACCCGAGGGGGGAGCCAAGAGACCCAGTACTTC. Translating gives CASTRGGSQETQYF. This chain connects TRBV27 to TRBJ2-5; perhaps D is TRBD1 or TRBD2 (6 bases each). In germline, CDR1 is MNHEY, CDR2 SMNVEV (reference sequence). V lost 7 bases and J 1 base, leaving 13 bases between the germline ends. CDR3 size: 14 residues.

This clonotype was recorded many times. The CDR3 DNA reads as TGTGCCAGCAGCGACCCTTCCCCACAGGGATGGGGAAATTCACCCCTCCACTTT. Translating gives CASSDPSPQGWGNSPLHF. The chain couples TRBV11-2 to TRBJ1-6, with D perhaps matching TRBD1 (6 bases). The CDR3 covers 18 residues. V gave up 5 bases and J gave up 7 bases, with 24 bases separating them. Per germline, CDR1 SGHAT and CDR2 FQNNGV.

This clonotype was picked up many times. The junction shows a germline mismatch at one end, possibly a read error. V usage is TRBV20-1 and J usage is TRBJ2-1; D is undetermined. The CDR3 runs 13 residues. The germline CDR1 and CDR2 sequences are DFQATT and SNEGSKA (reference sequence). The DNA for the CDR3 is TGCAGTGCTAGAGTTTTCTCCGACAATGAGCAGTTCTTC. Amino acids: CSARVFSDNEQFF.

This clonotype was observed at least ten times. The chain combines TRBV28 with TRBJ2-2, with TRBD2 matching 14 bases. CDR3 length: 18 amino acids. V was clipped by 5 bases and J by 0 bases; unmatched bases: 5. Germline V gene sequence: CDR1 MDHEN, CDR2 SYDVKM. The CDR3: CASSLVGLAGANTGELFF. DNA for the CDR3: TGTGCCAGCAGTCTCGTGGGACTAGCGGGAGCGAACACCGGGGAGCTGTTTTTT.

Ten or more counts support this clonotype. The chain recombines TRBV20-1 with TRBJ2-7; 8 bases fit TRBD2. The CDR3 runs to 13 residues. CDR1 DFQATT and CDR2 SNEGSKA come from the germline V gene (reference sequence). V lost 5 bases, J lost 3 bases, and 6 bases stayed unmatched. Here the CDR3 DNA reads TGCAGTGCTGGTCCGGGACTAGGCTACGAGCAGTACTTC. It translates to CSAGPGLGYEQYF.

The table lists this clonotype with many counts. The chain carries TRBV29-1 and TRBJ1-1; weak D call: TRBD1 (6 bases). CDR3 length equals 14 residues. Between the trimmed V and J ends, which lost 7 bases and 4 bases, there was a span of 19 bases. Germline V gene sequence: CDR1 SQVTM, CDR2 ANQGSEA. In DNA, the CDR3 is TGCAGCGCCGGTGGAGGGGACACGGGCACTGAAGCTTTCTTT. Translated: CSAGGGDTGTEAFF.

This clonotype has more than one count but fewer than ten. This sequence joins TRBV9 and TRBJ1-2; weak D call: TRBD1 (5 bases). Trimming removed 8 bases at V and 0 bases at J, with 11 bases between. Germline CDR1 and CDR2: SGDLS and YYNGEE. The CDR3 runs 13 residues. CDR3 loop: CASRGDPNYGYTF. The DNA for the CDR3 is TGTGCCAGTCGGGGGGATCCTAACTATGGCTACACCTTC.

This clonotype was counted ten times or more. The genes are TRBV7-6 and TRBJ1-4; weak D call: TRBD1 (5 bases). V lost 2 bases to trimming and J lost 5 bases, with 12 bases between them. This CDR3 is built from 15 residues. The germline V gene encodes CDR1 SGHVS and CDR2 FNYEAQ. CDR3 coding DNA: TGTGCCAGCAGCTTACAGGGACGGTCAAATGAAAAACTGTTTTTT. Encoded protein: CASSLQGRSNEKLFF.

This clonotype occurred many times. The gene calls are TRBV20-1 and TRBJ1-4; the D gene is possibly TRBD1 (5 bases). Germline V gene sequence: CDR1 DFQATT, CDR2 SNEGSKA (reference sequence). Deletions cut 5 bases from V and 3 bases from J, with 22 bases between. The CDR3 length is 17 residues. The CDR3 DNA sequence: TGCAGTGCTCCCGGAGTGGGGCGTCATTTCGCTAATGAAAAACTGTTTTTT. Translated: CSAPGVGRHFANEKLFF.

This clonotype was recorded at least ten times. The rearrangement joins TRBV13 to TRBJ2-1, with 7 nucleotides matching TRBD1. The CDR3 runs to 13 residues. Germline loops: CDR1 PRHDT, CDR2 FYEKMQ (reference sequence). J was trimmed by 8 bases and V by 4 bases; bases with no gene match: 5. The CDR3 DNA reads TGTGCCAGCAGCTCCAGGGGGTATGATGAGCAGTTCTTC. It codes for CASSSRGYDEQFF.

The chain recombines TRBV28 with TRBJ2-1; D may correspond to TRBD1 or TRBD2 (5 bases each). V was pared by 5 bases and J by 1 base, with 9 bases between. There are 14 residues in the CDR3. The V gene's germline CDR1 is MDHEN and CDR2 SYDVKM. The CDR3 is CASSMGESYNEQFF. For the CDR3, the DNA is TGTGCCAGCAGTATGGGGGAGTCCTACAATGAGCAGTTCTTC.

This clonotype occurred many times. The chain couples TRBV12-3 or TRBV12-4 to TRBJ1-1, with 9 bases that match TRBD1. This CDR3 contains 16 residues. V trimming: 6 bases; J trimming: 0 bases; junction bases outside the gene matches: 8. This CDR3 reads CASSLGQGRMNTEAFF. CDR3 sequence (DNA): TGTGCCAGCAGCCTTGGACAGGGGAGAATGAACACTGAAGCTTTCTTT.

This clonotype occurred many times. The J gene is TRBJ2-1, the V gene TRBV15, with 12 bases that match TRBD2. V shed 4 bases, J shed 7 bases, and the junction held 5 bases outside the gene matches. Germline V gene lookup returns CDR1 LNHNV and CDR2 YYDKDF (reference sequence). The CDR3 is 15 residues long. CDR3 in amino acids: CATSTQTSGRNEQFF. The CDR3 DNA follows: TGTGCCACCAGCACCCAGACTAGCGGGAGAAATGAGCAGTTCTTC.

This clonotype was seen at least ten times. The chain is built from TRBV11-2 and TRBJ2-3; TRBD2 aligns across 9 bases. V lost 1 base, J lost 10 bases, and 12 bases stayed unmatched. The CDR3 runs to 16 residues. Germline V gene data show CDR1 as SGHAT and CDR2 as FQNNGV. CDR3 nucleotide sequence: TGTGCCAGCAGCTTAGTAGGTGGTAGCGGGGGCGGAGCGCAGTATTTT. This codes for CASSLVGGSGGGAQYF.

In regard to this clonotype: This sequence may be a read error, since a much larger clone differs from it by one base. The gene calls are TRBV7-9 and TRBJ2-2; D gene uncertain. The CDR3 is made up of 15 amino acids. V was cut by 7 bases and J by 2 bases, with 14 bases left in between. Germline loops: CDR1 SEHNR, CDR2 FQNEAQ (reference sequence). Here the CDR3 DNA reads TGTGCCAGCACCTTCTGGTTGAGCAACACCGGGGAGCTGTTTTTT. It specifies CASTFWLSNTGELFF.

This clonotype appeared many times. The rearrangement uses TRBV28 and TRBJ2-1; perhaps TRBD2 as D (7 bases). Looked up from germline, CDR1 is MDHEN and CDR2 is SYDVKM. V gave up 7 bases and J gave up 7 bases, with 17 bases separating them. This CDR3 is 14 amino acids long. The CDR3 sequence: CASTLNGGLNEQFF. Written as DNA, the CDR3 is TGTGCCAGCACGCTTAACGGGGGGCTTAATGAGCAGTTCTTC.

This clonotype was seen repeatedly, ten times or more. The chain employs TRBV19 and TRBJ1-1, with D unclear. This CDR3 spans 13 amino acids. Germline loops: CDR1 LNHDA, CDR2 SQIVND (reference sequence). Trimming shortened V by 6 bases and J by 4 bases, and 12 bases separated the two germline ends. The CDR3 DNA is TGTGCCAGTAGCTTACGGGGTCCCACTGAAGCTTTCTTT. It specifies CASSLRGPTEAFF. The full variable domain, with the rest looked up from reference TRBV19 and TRBJ1-1, is DGGITQSPKYLFRKEGQNVTLSCEQNLNHDAMYWYRQDPGQGLRLIYYSQIVNDFQKGDIAEGYSVSREKKESFPLTVTSAQKNPTAFYLCASSLRGPTEAFFGQGTRLTVV.

The J gene is TRBJ2-2, the V gene TRBV5-4; D is possibly TRBD1 (6 bases). The germline gives CDR1 SGHNT, CDR2 YYREEE (reference sequence). Trimming left V 6 bases short and J 1 base short, with 16 bases between. CDR3 length: 16 residues. The CDR3 sequence: CASNLGGGGNTGELFF. The CDR3 bases are TGTGCCAGCAATTTAGGGGGTGGAGGGAACACCGGGGAGCTGTTTTTT.